Below, 22 T cell receptor beta chains from the same sample are listed, as sequenced in a study of graft-versus-host responses after intestinal transplantation. Assay used: immunoSEQ multiplex PCR; TCRdb lists only in-frame clones, some missing. The repertoire holds approximately 15,000 clones, about 29% seen once, with over 2.5% in the top ten. Irradiated, violet-dye-labeled stimulator cells, about 200,000 in number, were plated with about 200,000 CFSE-labeled responder cells. The source was alloreactive CD8+ T cells from a mixed lymphocyte reaction culture, collected before intestinal transplant. Subset specified: CFSE-low proliferating T cells sorted from roughly six-day pre-transplant mixed lymphocyte reaction (GvH or HvG direction). These receptors were taken from a human patient who received an intestinal transplant.

The chain links TRBV27 to TRBJ2-1; 9 nucleotides align to TRBD1. CDR3 length equals 17 residues. CDR1 MNHEY and CDR2 SMNVEV come from the germline V gene (reference sequence). The trim removed 6 bases at V and 5 bases at J, leaving 14 bases unmatched. The CDR3 spells CASSLNFPWTGDNEQFF. CDR3 sequence (DNA): TGTGCCAGCAGCTTAAATTTCCCTTGGACAGGGGACAATGAGCAGTTCTTC.

The chain carries TRBV9 and TRBJ2-1; possible D gene TRBD2, 6 bases. The CDR3 has 16 amino acids. Trimming stripped 4 bases from V and 1 base from J, with 15 bases between. Per the germline V gene, CDR1 is SGDLS and CDR2 is YYNGEE. The CDR3 is CASSPQSGQSYNEQFF. The CDR3 DNA reads TGTGCCAGCAGCCCACAAAGCGGGCAGTCCTACAATGAGCAGTTCTTC.

The J gene is TRBJ2-5, the V gene TRBV28; 9 bases map to TRBD2. The J call is doubtful: the DNA matches TRBJ2-7 better. Germline V gene data show CDR1 as MDHEN and CDR2 as SYDVKM. The CDR3 loop spans 13 amino acids. The CDR3 DNA follows: TGTGCCAGCAGCGCGGGAGGGCCCTACGAGCAGTACTTC. Protein: CASSAGGPYEQYF.

This clone was detected only a few times. The genes are TRBV11-3 and TRBJ2-7; D perhaps matches TRBD1 (5 bases). Germline CDR1 reads SGHNT; CDR2 reads YENEEA. V shed 0 bases and J shed 6 bases, with 12 bases lying between them. The CDR3 is 14 amino acids. The DNA of the CDR3 is TGTGCCAGCAGCTTAGAGGTCAGGGATCCCGAGCAGTACTTC. As protein: CASSLEVRDPEQYF.

In this sample, this clone turned up once. The J gene is TRBJ1-6, the V gene TRBV13; 7 bases are a match to TRBD1. This CDR3 comprises 16 residues. The J segment lost 5 bases and the V segment lost 2 bases, leaving 6 bases of the junction unmatched. Germline V gene data show CDR1 as PRHDT and CDR2 as FYEKMQ (reference sequence). The CDR3 coding sequence is TGTGCCAGCAGCTTATGGGGGACAGACCATAATTCACCCCTCCACTTT. It yields the protein CASSLWGTDHNSPLHF. Drawing the rest from reference TRBV13 and TRBJ1-6, the complete variable domain is AAGVIQSPRHLIKEKRETATLKCYPIPRHDTVYWYQQGPGQDPQFLISFYEKMQSDKGSIPDRFSAQQFSDYHSELNMSSLELGDSALYFCASSLWGTDHNSPLHFGNGTRLTVT.

In this sample, this clone turned up a few times. The V gene is TRBV27, the J gene TRBJ2-1, with D possibly TRBD2 on 6 matching bases. With 0 bases removed from V and 4 bases from J, the gap between germline ends came to 13 bases. Germline CDR1 is MNHEY and CDR2 is SMNVEV (reference sequence). The CDR3 is made up of 16 amino acids. Here the CDR3 reads CASSLSGLQPYNEQFF. In DNA form, the CDR3 reads TGTGCCAGCAGTTTATCGGGACTTCAACCGTACAATGAGCAGTTCTTC.

The rearrangement uses TRBV6-5 and TRBJ1-3, with TRBD1 matching 8 bases. The length of the CDR3 is 16 residues. The germline V gene has CDR1 MNHEY and CDR2 SVGAGI. V was clipped by 2 bases and J by 3 bases; unmatched bases: 6. The CDR3: CASSYRTGRYGNTIYF. For the CDR3, the DNA is TGTGCCAGCAGTTACCGGACAGGGAGATATGGAAACACCATATATTTT.

This clone was counted a few times. The CDR3 sequence: CASSLAPRLAGVYNEQFF. CDR3 in DNA: TGTGCCAGCAGTCTAGCACCGAGACTAGCGGGGGTCTACAATGAGCAGTTCTTC. This chain links TRBV27 with TRBJ2-1; TRBD2 agrees at 12 bases. This CDR3 is 18 amino acids long. CDR1 is MNHEY, CDR2 SMNVEV, per germline (reference sequence). The J segment lost 3 bases and the V segment lost 5 bases, leaving 11 bases of the junction unmatched.

The chain combines TRBV4-3 with TRBJ2-5; maybe TRBD2 (6 bases). V lost 1 base to trimming and J lost 5 bases, with 14 bases between them. In germline, CDR1 is LGHNA, CDR2 YSLEER. The CDR3 has 15 residues. The CDR3 protein is CASSQARGSTETQYF. The CDR3 nucleotides read TGCGCCAGCAGCCAAGCCCGGGGGAGTACGGAGACCCAGTACTTC.

The gene calls are TRBV28 and TRBJ2-2; D is possibly TRBD2 (6 bases). The CDR3 length is 16 residues. Germline V gene lookup returns CDR1 MDHEN and CDR2 SYDVKM. The V end lost 2 bases, the J end lost 4 bases, and 14 bases lay between the germline ends. CDR3 protein: CASSLMRLEFTGELFF. The CDR3 nucleotides read TGTGCCAGCAGTTTAATGAGACTAGAATTCACCGGGGAGCTGTTTTTT.

The rearrangement joins TRBV5-8 to TRBJ1-5; tentative D call: TRBD1 (6 bases). This CDR3 is built from 15 residues. CDR1 is SGHTS and CDR2 is YDEGEE in the germline V gene. V was cut by 4 bases and J by 2 bases, with 13 bases left in between. The CDR3 spells CASSHREVRNQPQHF. CDR3 bases: TGTGCCAGCAGCCACAGGGAGGTACGCAATCAGCCCCAGCATTTT.

The chain combines TRBV30 with TRBJ1-5; the D is unclear. V was pared by 5 bases and J by 5 bases, with 31 bases between. The CDR3 runs 19 residues. Germline V gene lookup returns CDR1 GTSNPN and CDR2 SVGIG (reference sequence). The CDR3 nucleotides are TGTGCCTGGTGGTTTCTACCGGGCCCCTTAGGCCCTTCGGATCAGCCCCAGCATTTT. Protein: CAWWFLPGPLGPSDQPQHF.

This clone was seen just once. The chain employs TRBV4-1 and TRBJ1-1; no firm D call. Trimming shortened V by 1 base and J by 13 bases, and 10 bases separated the two germline ends. From germline, CDR1 is MGHRA and CDR2 YSYEKL. This CDR3 is 11 amino acids long. CDR3 nucleotides: TGCGCCAGCAGCCAAGGGGCGATTGGTTTCTTT. It yields the protein CASSQGAIGFF.

The V call is TRBV6-9, the J call TRBJ1-2; D is uncertain. The CDR3 consists of 13 residues. Germline CDR1 MNHGY, CDR2 SVAAGI. Trimming took 2 bases from V and 3 from J, leaving 7 bases between them. The CDR3 region is CASSYSRHYGYTF. The CDR3 nucleotides are TGTGCCAGCAGTTATAGTCGGCACTATGGCTACACCTTC.

The gene calls are TRBV5-1 and TRBJ2-1, with unresolved D. There are 14 residues in the CDR3. Trimming removed 2 bases from V and 4 bases from J, with 10 bases in between. CDR1 is SGHRS, CDR2 YFSETQ, per germline. DNA for the CDR3: TGCGCCAGCAGCTTCGTACAGCGTTACAATGAGCAGTTCTTC. Translating gives CASSFVQRYNEQFF.

This clone has a single count. CDR3 amino acids: CASRLSRLVNTQYF. Here the CDR3 DNA reads TGTGCCAGCAGATTAAGTAGACTAGTCAATACGCAGTATTTT. J is TRBJ2-3 and V is TRBV2, with D possibly being TRBD2 (6 bases). Looked up from germline, CDR1 is SNHLY and CDR2 is FYNNEI. V was shortened by 6 bases and J by 7 bases, with 17 bases between the two germline ends. The CDR3 is made up of 14 amino acids. Complete variable domain (other parts from reference TRBV2 and TRBJ2-3): EPEVTQTPSHQVTQMGQEVILRCVPISNHLYFYWYRQILGQKVEFLVSFYNNEISEKSEIFDDQFSVERPDGSNFTLKIRSTKLEDSAMYFCASRLSRLVNTQYFGPGTRLTVL.

Judged by abundance, this clone is medium-sized. The rearrangement uses TRBV6-1 and TRBJ2-7; D is undetermined. V was pared by 4 bases and J by 2 bases, with 3 bases between. Germline V gives CDR1 MNHNS, CDR2 SASEGT. The CDR3 consists of 11 residues. DNA of the CDR3: TGTGCCAGCAGTGGAACCTACGAGCAGTACTTC. Amino acids: CASSGTYEQYF.

This clone appeared a few times. The chain has TRBV7-5 and TRBJ1-4. TRBV7-5 is designated a pseudogene. This CDR3 contains 16 residues. The CDR3 here is CVRTRAFGEGDEKLFF. Here the CDR3 DNA reads TGTGTCAGAACCCGCGCCTTTGGGGAGGGGGATGAAAAACTGTTTTTT.

The chain employs TRBV27 and TRBJ2-7; either TRBD1 or TRBD2 may supply D (7 bases each). Germline V lookup: CDR1 MNHEY, CDR2 SMNVEV (reference sequence). The CDR3 consists of 15 residues. Trimming took 6 bases from V and 3 from J, leaving 18 bases between them. The CDR3 is CASSLRGGAGYEQYF. CDR3 DNA: TGTGCCAGCAGCCTCAGGGGGGGCGCCGGCTACGAGCAGTACTTC.

Here the CDR3 reads CASSIQGYTEAFF. CDR3 sequence (DNA): TGTGCCAGTAGTATACAGGGATACACTGAAGCTTTCTTT. The J gene is TRBJ1-1, the V gene TRBV19; D may be TRBD1 (5 bases). Trimming took 2 bases from V and 3 from J, leaving 7 bases between them. Germline V CDR1 and CDR2: LNHDA, SQIVND (reference sequence). This CDR3 contains 13 residues. The full variable domain, its missing parts supplied by reference TRBV19 and TRBJ1-1, is DGGITQSPKYLFRKEGQNVTLSCEQNLNHDAMYWYRQDPGQGLRLIYYSQIVNDFQKGDIAEGYSVSREKKESFPLTVTSAQKNPTAFYLCASSIQGYTEAFFGQGTRLTVV.

This clone rates as medium-sized. This chain uses TRBV6-5 with TRBJ1-4; D possibly corresponds to TRBD1 (5 bases). CDR1 is MNHEY and CDR2 is SVGAGI in the germline V gene. The CDR3 contains 14 residues. Deletions cut 2 bases from V and 4 bases from J, with 8 bases between. CDR3 bases: TGTGCCAGCAGTTACAGGCAGGGTAATGAAAAACTGTTTTTT. As protein: CASSYRQGNEKLFF.

V is TRBV6-6 and J is TRBJ1-6; D unresolved. This CDR3 region has 15 residues. V was shortened by 3 bases and J by 7 bases, with 13 bases between the two germline ends. Germline CDR1 and CDR2: MNHNY and SVGAGI (reference sequence). CDR3 protein: CASSYVGMSNSPLHF. The CDR3, as DNA: TGTGCCAGCAGTTATGTGGGGATGTCGAATTCACCCCTCCACTTT.